The source of this T cell receptor (beta chain) is a study of blood T cell repertoires in COVID-19. The wider study: Sources were T cells, B-cell-depleted T cells, or PBMCs; the material itself was cDNA or gDNA.

As originally analysed: It was from reference gene primer amplification that nucleated cell counts were estimated. Assay used: immunoSEQ multiplex PCR; TCRdb lists only in-frame clones, some missing. That table gives V, J and clone size, and the DNA gave D and trimming. In the table there are about 120,000 clones, about nine tenths of which are singletons. In its sample, this clone was seen a few times. The CDR3 covers 16 residues. V dropped 4 bases and J dropped 0; count of bases not matched to a gene: 4. In germline, CDR1 is SGHTA, CDR2 FQGNSA. The sequence came from a human donor with active COVID-19. The donor label of this sample is uncertain. What was sequenced was peripheral blood. The rearrangement uses TRBV7-2 and TRBJ1-5; 9 positions match TRBD1. CDR3 in DNA: TGTGCCAGCAGCTCCGGGACAGGGTATAGCAATCAGCCCCAGCATTTT. Translating gives CASSSGTGYSNQPQHF.